Each of the 4 T cell receptor beta chains below was sequenced from the same sample in a study of molecular identifiers for immune sequencing clone quantification. TCRdb processed the PCR reads anew with MiXCR; each CDR3 protein has one entry. This sample yields 65,000 or so distinct CDR3 sequences, of which 15% to 20% are seen a single time; around 1.5% belongs to the top ten. The material sequenced was naive CD8+ T cells from blood, with Jurkat cell RNA spiked in. The subset: FACS-sorted CD8+CD4-CCR7+CD45RA+ naive T cells. Every receptor here comes from a human donor in good health. Some libraries in this study had Jurkat cell RNA spiked in.

This clonotype has a count of ten or more. This chain links TRBV12-3 or TRBV12-4 with TRBJ2-3; possibly TRBD2 for D (6 bases). The CDR3 covers 11 residues. V was clipped by 7 bases and J by 7 bases, with 9 bases between them. DNA for the CDR3: TGTGCCAGCATGGGGGGTTATACGCAGTATTTT. It is translated as CASMGGYTQYF.

This clonotype has at least ten counts. The chain uses TRBV5-8 and TRBJ2-7; D gene ambiguous. CDR3 length equals 15 residues. The germline CDR1 and CDR2 sequences are SGHTS and YDEGEE. V shed 0 bases and J shed 3 bases, with 13 bases lying between them. CDR3 in amino acids: CASSLGRASYYEQYF. The CDR3 DNA follows: TGTGCCAGCAGCTTGGGACGGGCCTCCTACTACGAGCAGTACTTC.

At least ten counts were recorded for this clonotype. The DNA of the CDR3 is TGTGCCAGCAGCTTAGGGGGTAGCGGAACCTACAATGAGCAGTTCTTC. Amino acids: CASSLGGSGTYNEQFF. The chain employs TRBV11-3 and TRBJ2-1; a weak D match, TRBD2 (6 bases). Germline CDR1 reads SGHNT; CDR2 reads YENEEA. Trimming left V 1 base short and J 2 bases short, with 12 bases between. This CDR3 region has 16 residues.

The sample holds many counts of this clonotype. The genes are TRBV3-1 and TRBJ2-1, with 11 bases lining up with TRBD2. The length of the CDR3 is 18 residues. The V gene end was trimmed by 5 bases and the J gene end by 4 bases; junction bases not matched to a gene: 13. The germline V gene has CDR1 LGHDT and CDR2 YNNKEL (reference sequence). The CDR3 is CASSSQNPLAGGYNEQFF. CDR3 DNA sequence: TGTGCCAGCAGCTCACAAAATCCCCTAGCGGGAGGTTACAATGAGCAGTTCTTC.